This T cell receptor beta chain was identified in a study of control samples from healthy donors and cancer patients (TCRdb year 2020). Libraries were built with the immunoSEQ multiplex PCR assay. TCRdb provides this immuneACCESS table in a form limited to in-frame rearrangements. Some clones are lacking; in checked studies, under half of them reflect an unresolved V gene, and why the rest are absent is not known. For this sample there are around 80,000 clones; around nine tenths appear just once. The ten largest clones capture around 6% of the sample. On this clone itself: Its cognate antigen has yet to be identified. The input lacks base qualities; no much larger clone sits a single base away.

Inclusive of the bounding cysteine and phenylalanine, the CDR3 is 13 residues long. Solely the CDR3 DNA is kept, with 39 bases framed from the first base. Based on the germline V gene, the CDR1 and CDR2 sequences are KGHDR and SFDVKD. V is shortened by 7 bases, J by 2 bases, and the region joining them spans 10 bases. Recombination connected TRBV24-1 to TRBJ1-2; TRBD1 could be the D gene, as 6 bases match. Material for sequencing was blood. The sequence was collected from a woman aged 50 to 65 in good health. The DNA reads as follows: TGTGCCACCAGCAGGACAGTCAACTATGGCTACACCTTC. Its protein reads: CATSRTVNYGYTF.